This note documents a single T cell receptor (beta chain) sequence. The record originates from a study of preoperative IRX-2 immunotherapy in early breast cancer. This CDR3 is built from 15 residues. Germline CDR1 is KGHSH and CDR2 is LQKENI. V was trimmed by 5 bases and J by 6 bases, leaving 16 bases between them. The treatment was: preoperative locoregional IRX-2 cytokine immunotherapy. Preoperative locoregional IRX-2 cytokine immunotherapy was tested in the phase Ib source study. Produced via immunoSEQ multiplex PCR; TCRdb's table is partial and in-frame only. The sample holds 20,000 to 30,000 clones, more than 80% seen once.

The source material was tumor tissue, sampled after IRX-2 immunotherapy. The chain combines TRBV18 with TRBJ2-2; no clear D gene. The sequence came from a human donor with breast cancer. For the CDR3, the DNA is TGTGCCAGCTCATCGTTTTCCCCCGGGTCCGGGGAGCTGTTTTTT. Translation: CASSSFSPGSGELFF.